Shown below are 24 T cell receptor beta chains from a single sample sequenced in a study of cytomegalovirus exposure and HLA in healthy donors. 13 Jbeta primers and 60 Vbeta primers were used for the PCR. The table came from immunoSEQ multiplex PCR; TCRdb's copy has only in-frame clones and leaves some out. Altogether 150,000 to 200,000 clones are present, about 72% being singletons, with the ten largest covering under 2.5%. The sample taken for sequencing was PBMCs. Receptors originate from a human donor in good health.

The chain couples TRBV5-1 to TRBJ2-5; 8 bases are a match to TRBD2. The CDR3 is 15 residues long. Germline values: CDR1 SGHRS, CDR2 YFSETQ. V trimming: 4 bases; J trimming: 2 bases; junction bases outside the gene matches: 7. The CDR3 reads CASSPIAGIQETQYF. In nucleotides, the CDR3 is TGCGCCAGCAGCCCAATAGCGGGGATACAAGAGACCCAGTACTTC.

The chain combines TRBV2 with TRBJ1-2; 10 bases align to TRBD1. The V gene end was trimmed by 6 bases and the J gene end by 4 bases; junction bases not matched to a gene: 11. The CDR3 is 16 amino acids. The germline V gene has CDR1 SNHLY and CDR2 FYNNEI. DNA of the CDR3: TGTGCCAGCAGGGACGGACAGGGGGATCTCATCTATGGCTACACCTTC. This translates into CASRDGQGDLIYGYTF.

This rearrangement joins TRBV6-1 to TRBJ2-7; possibly TRBD2 for D (6 bases). V lost 0 bases and J 5 bases, leaving 14 bases between the germline ends. The CDR3 totals 15 residues. Germline CDR1 is MNHNS and CDR2 is SASEGT. CDR3 amino acids: CASSEALRGFDEQYF. CDR3 DNA sequence: TGTGCCAGCAGTGAAGCGCTTCGGGGGTTCGACGAGCAGTACTTC.

V and J are TRBV7-3 and TRBJ1-1; TRBD1 is a possible D gene (5 bases). CDR1 is SGHTA and CDR2 is FQGTGA in the germline V gene. The CDR3 spans 13 residues. The V gene lost 8 bases and the J gene lost 4 bases, with 14 bases spanning the gap. This chain's CDR3 is CASGLGGTTEAFF. In DNA form, the CDR3 reads TGTGCCAGCGGACTGGGCGGGACCACTGAAGCTTTCTTT.

The chain has TRBV29-1 and TRBJ2-3; 10 positions agree with TRBD2. CDR1 and CDR2 from the germline V gene are SQVTM and ANQGSEA. This CDR3 comprises 16 residues. V shed 3 bases and J 4 bases; nucleotides not matched to a gene: 10. The CDR3 region has the DNA TGCAGCGTTGAGGCGGGAAGCGGGGGGGGTCCAGATACGCAGTATTTT. As protein: CSVEAGSGGGPDTQYF.

V gene TRBV18 combines with J gene TRBJ2-5; D not resolved. V lost 2 bases to trimming and J lost 5 bases, with 12 bases between them. Germline loops: CDR1 KGHSH, CDR2 LQKENI. There are 14 residues in the CDR3. DNA for the CDR3: TGTGCCAGCTCACCATACGAGAAATTGGAGACCCAGTACTTC. Translating it yields CASSPYEKLETQYF.

This clone was seen a single time. Given the absence of the conserved phenylalanine or tryptophan at the CDR3 end, a read error is likely. The chain links TRBV7-8 to TRBJ1-5; D gene uncertain. Trimming left V 6 bases short and J 1 base short, with 13 bases between. This CDR3 comprises 15 residues. Germline CDR1 is SGHVS and CDR2 is FQNEAQ. CDR3 loop: CASSGTRLSNQPQHV. CDR3 bases: TGTGCCAGCAGTGGAACGCGGTTGAGCAATCAGCCCCAGCATGTT.

The chain employs TRBV4-1 and TRBJ2-7; 10 nucleotides match TRBD2. CDR1 is MGHRA and CDR2 is YSYEKL in the germline V gene. Trimming cost V 2 bases and J 3 bases; bases outside gene matches: 7. The CDR3 is 16 amino acids. CDR3 region: CASSQPTSGDRYEQYF. The CDR3 DNA is TGCGCCAGCAGCCAACCCACTAGCGGGGACCGCTACGAGCAGTACTTC.

This clone was recorded only once. The chain is built from TRBV4-3 and TRBJ1-5; 7 bases align to TRBD1. Germline V CDR1 and CDR2: LGHNA, YSLEER. The CDR3 extends over 16 amino acids. The junction had 12 bases not matched to a gene; V was cut back by 3 bases and J by 7 bases. The CDR3 bases are TGCGCCAGCAGCCAGATTTTAGGGGGCCGCGGACAGCCCCAGCATTTT. It yields the protein CASSQILGGRGQPQHF.

V and J are TRBV7-2 and TRBJ1-1; weak D call: TRBD1 (5 bases). Deletions cut 2 bases from V and 5 bases from J, with 9 bases between. CDR1 and CDR2 (germline): SGHTA, FQGNSA. The CDR3 has 13 residues. CDR3 in DNA: TGTGCCAGCAGCTTACAGGGTCGGACTGAAGCTTTCTTT. Protein: CASSLQGRTEAFF.

Note on this clone: The same CDR3 also results from other DNA sequences found in this sample. This sequence joins TRBV5-1 and TRBJ2-1; D gene ambiguous. The CDR3 consists of 11 residues. V shed 2 bases and J shed 7 bases, with 4 bases lying between them. Germline CDR1 reads SGHRS; CDR2 reads YFSETQ. The DNA for the CDR3 is TGCGCCAGCAGCTTATCAAATGAGCAGTTCTTC. Its protein product is CASSLSNEQFF.

The rearrangement uses TRBV14 and TRBJ1-3; D call uncertain. The V end lost 4 bases, the J end lost 4 bases, and 5 bases lay between the germline ends. This CDR3 has 12 residues. Germline V gene data show CDR1 as SGHDN and CDR2 as FVKESK. The CDR3 DNA reads TGTGCCAGCAGCCCTCAGGGAAACACCATATATTTT. The encoded protein is CASSPQGNTIYF.

CDR3 DNA sequence: TGTGCCAGCAGCTTAGGACTAGCGGGGGGGGACACCGGGGAGCTGTTTTTT. Its translation: CASSLGLAGGDTGELFF. The chain combines TRBV7-6 with TRBJ2-2; 14 positions agree with TRBD2. The V gene end was trimmed by 1 base and the J gene end by 3 bases; junction bases not matched to a gene: 1. The CDR3 is 17 amino acids. CDR1 and CDR2 from the germline V gene are SGHVS and FNYEAQ.

This rearrangement joins TRBV7-2 to TRBJ1-5, with D maybe TRBD1 (6 bases). Trimming left V 11 bases short and J 1 base short, with 9 bases between. The CDR3 length is 12 residues. Germline V gene sequence: CDR1 SGHTA, CDR2 FQGNSA. CDR3 in amino acids: CAGGQSNQPQHF. CDR3 nucleotide sequence: TGTGCCGGAGGACAGAGCAATCAGCCCCAGCATTTT. The complete variable domain, with remaining parts taken from reference TRBV7-2 and TRBJ1-5, reads GAGVSQSPSNKVTEKGKDVELRCDPISGHTALYWYRQSLGQGLEFLIYFQGNSAPDKSGLPSDRFSAERTGGSVSTLTIQRTQQEDSAVYLCAGGQSNQPQHFGDGTRLSIL.

A remark on this clone: Other DNA sequences in the same sample also yield this CDR3. The chain is built from TRBV30 and TRBJ1-3, with D perhaps matching TRBD1 (6 bases). The germline V gene has CDR1 GTSNPN and CDR2 SVGIG (reference sequence). V was pared by 5 bases and J by 4 bases, with 12 bases between. CDR3 length equals 13 residues. CDR3 nucleotides: TGTGCCTGGGGGGGCTCGTCCGGAAACACCATATATTTT. Its translation is CAWGGSSGNTIYF. Filled out from reference TRBV30 and TRBJ1-3, the complete variable domain reads SQTIHQWPATLVQPVGSPLSLECTVEGTSNPNLYWYRQAAGRGLQLLFYSVGIGQISSEVPQNLSASRPQDRQFILSSKKLLLSDSGFYLCAWGGSSGNTIYFGEGSWLTVV.

This chain joins TRBV5-5 and TRBJ1-1; possibly TRBD1 for D (6 bases). Germline-derived CDR1 and CDR2 are SGHKS and YYEKEE (reference sequence). Between the trimmed V and J ends, which lost 0 bases and 0 bases, there was a span of 15 bases. This CDR3 has 17 residues. CDR3 in amino acids: CASSLVRGFLLNTEAFF. The CDR3 nucleotides are TGTGCCAGCAGCTTGGTCAGGGGATTCTTGTTGAACACTGAAGCTTTCTTT.

The chain has TRBV25-1 and TRBJ2-3; D uncertain. Germline values: CDR1 MGHDK, CDR2 SYGVNS. The CDR3 is made up of 14 amino acids. The V and J ends lost 3 bases and 1 base respectively, with 8 bases between them. The CDR3 is CASSEEQRTDTQYF. The CDR3 nucleotides are TGTGCCAGCAGTGAGGAGCAACGCACAGATACGCAGTATTTT. Combining the CDR3 with reference TRBV25-1 and TRBJ2-3 gives the whole variable domain EADIYQTPRYLVIGTGKKITLECSQTMGHDKMYWYQQDPGMELHLIHYSYGVNSTEKGDLSSESTVSRIRTEHFPLTLESARPSHTSQYLCASSEEQRTDTQYFGPGTRLTVL.

The gene calls are TRBV4-2 and TRBJ1-5; D call uncertain. V was trimmed by 4 bases and J by 0 bases, leaving 7 bases between them. There are 14 residues in the CDR3. CDR1 and CDR2 (germline): LGHNA, YNFKEQ. CDR3 DNA sequence: TGTGCCAGCAGCCTCGACATTAGCAATCAGCCCCAGCATTTT. As protein: CASSLDISNQPQHF.

Concerning this clone: This CDR3 is also generated by other DNA sequences in the sample. V usage is TRBV5-1 and J usage is TRBJ1-2, with TRBD1 as a possible D gene (6 bases). V was clipped by 4 bases and J by 7 bases, with 20 bases between them. The CDR3 consists of 15 residues. Germline lookup yields CDR1 SGHRS and CDR2 YFSETQ. The CDR3 loop is CASSPEGAGARGYTF. For the CDR3, the DNA is TGCGCCAGCAGCCCCGAAGGTGCAGGGGCCCGTGGCTACACCTTC.

This clone turned up a few times. This rearrangement joins TRBV19 to TRBJ1-5; 11 bases map to TRBD1. The CDR3 has 15 amino acids. CDR1 and CDR2 from the germline V gene are LNHDA and SQIVND (reference sequence). The junction had 5 bases not matched to a gene; V was cut back by 4 bases and J by 6 bases. CDR3: CASSTGTGGGQPQHF. For the CDR3, the DNA is TGTGCCAGTAGTACCGGGACAGGGGGAGGTCAGCCCCAGCATTTT.

The CDR3 here is CASSQVRDMNTEAFF. CDR3 sequence (DNA): TGCGCCAGCAGCCAAGTGAGGGACATGAACACTGAAGCTTTCTTT. The chain has TRBV4-1 and TRBJ1-1, with D possibly TRBD1 on 6 matching bases. The CDR3 is made up of 15 amino acids. Trimming cost V 1 base and J 0 bases, with 9 bases left between them. Germline assignment: CDR1 MGHRA and CDR2 YSYEKL.

The chain combines TRBV18 with TRBJ1-1; D is unclear. This CDR3 region has 12 residues. Trimming removed 0 bases at V and 8 bases at J, with 7 bases between. Germline CDR1 is KGHSH and CDR2 is LQKENI. The chain's CDR3 is CASSPPAEEAFF. The CDR3 DNA is TGTGCCAGCTCACCACCAGCGGAGGAAGCTTTCTTT.

The J gene is TRBJ2-7, the V gene TRBV7-6; 10 bases align to TRBD1. Germline V gene data show CDR1 as SGHVS and CDR2 as FNYEAQ. The CDR3 consists of 16 residues. V lost 6 bases to trimming and J lost 7 bases; unmatched junction nucleotides: 15. CDR3 DNA sequence: TGTGCCAGCAGACCGGGACAGGGGAAGGGGCTGGGGGAGCAGTACTTC. This encodes CASRPGQGKGLGEQYF.

A few counts support this clone. The chain carries TRBV4-3 and TRBJ2-3; tentative D call: TRBD2 (6 bases). This CDR3 has 16 amino acids. The germline V gene encodes CDR1 LGHNA and CDR2 YSLEER. With 0 bases removed from V and 1 base from J, the gap between germline ends came to 11 bases. The CDR3 nucleotides are TGCGCCAGCAGCCAAGATGGGATAGCGGGCACAGATACGCAGTATTTT. This encodes CASSQDGIAGTDTQYF.